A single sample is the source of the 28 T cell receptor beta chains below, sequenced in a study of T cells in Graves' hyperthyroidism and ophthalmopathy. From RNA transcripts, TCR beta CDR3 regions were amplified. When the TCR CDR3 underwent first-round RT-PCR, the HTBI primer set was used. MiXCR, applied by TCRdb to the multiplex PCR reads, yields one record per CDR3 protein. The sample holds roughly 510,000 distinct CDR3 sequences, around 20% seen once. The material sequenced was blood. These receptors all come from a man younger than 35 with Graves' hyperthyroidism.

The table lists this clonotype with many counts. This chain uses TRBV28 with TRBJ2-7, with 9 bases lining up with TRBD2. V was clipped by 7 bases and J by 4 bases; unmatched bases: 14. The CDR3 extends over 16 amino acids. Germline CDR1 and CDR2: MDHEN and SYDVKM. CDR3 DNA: TGTGCCAGCACATTATCCTCTAGCGGGACGATATACGAGCAGTACTTC. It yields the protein CASTLSSSGTIYEQYF.

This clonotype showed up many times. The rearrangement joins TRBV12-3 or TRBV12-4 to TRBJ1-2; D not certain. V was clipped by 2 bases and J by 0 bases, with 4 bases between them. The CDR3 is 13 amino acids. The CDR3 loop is CASSLFPNYGYTF. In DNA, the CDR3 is TGTGCCAGCAGTTTATTCCCTAACTATGGCTACACCTTC.

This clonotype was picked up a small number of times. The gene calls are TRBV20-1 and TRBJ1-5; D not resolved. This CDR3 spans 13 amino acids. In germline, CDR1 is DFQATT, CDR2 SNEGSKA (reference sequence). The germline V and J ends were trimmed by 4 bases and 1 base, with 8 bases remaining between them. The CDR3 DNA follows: TGCAGTGCTATCGGGTCAAGCAATCAGCCCCAGCATTTT. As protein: CSAIGSSNQPQHF.

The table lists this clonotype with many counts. This CDR3 reads CSAGIGNTEAFF. As DNA, the CDR3 is TGCAGCGCAGGAATCGGGAACACTGAAGCTTTCTTT. The V and J genes are TRBV29-1 and TRBJ1-1; D is ambiguous. V was cut by 7 bases and J by 1 base, with 10 bases left in between. CDR3 length equals 12 residues. Germline assignment: CDR1 SQVTM and CDR2 ANQGSEA.

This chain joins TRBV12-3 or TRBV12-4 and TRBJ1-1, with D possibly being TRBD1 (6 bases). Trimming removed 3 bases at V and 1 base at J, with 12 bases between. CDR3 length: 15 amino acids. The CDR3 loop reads CASSLPQGSNTEAFF. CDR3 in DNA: TGTGCCAGCAGTTTGCCCCAGGGGTCGAACACTGAAGCTTTCTTT.

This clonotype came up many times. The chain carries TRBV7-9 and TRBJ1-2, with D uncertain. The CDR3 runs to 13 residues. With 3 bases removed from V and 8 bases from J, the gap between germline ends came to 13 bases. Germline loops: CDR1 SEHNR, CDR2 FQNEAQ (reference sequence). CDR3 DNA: TGTGCCAGCAGCTTTCGGACGGATCGGGGCTACACCTTC. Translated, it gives CASSFRTDRGYTF.

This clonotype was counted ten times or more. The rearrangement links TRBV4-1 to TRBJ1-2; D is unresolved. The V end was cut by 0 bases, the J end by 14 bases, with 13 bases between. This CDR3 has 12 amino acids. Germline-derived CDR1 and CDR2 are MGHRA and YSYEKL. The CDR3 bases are TGCGCCAGCAGCCAAGATCAGGCCGTTCTAACCTTC. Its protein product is CASSQDQAVLTF.

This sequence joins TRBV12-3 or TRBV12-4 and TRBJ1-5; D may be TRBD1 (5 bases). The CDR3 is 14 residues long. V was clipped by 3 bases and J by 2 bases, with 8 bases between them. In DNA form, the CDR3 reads TGTGCCAGCAGTTTTGAAGGGGGCAATCAGCCCCAGCATTTT. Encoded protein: CASSFEGGNQPQHF.

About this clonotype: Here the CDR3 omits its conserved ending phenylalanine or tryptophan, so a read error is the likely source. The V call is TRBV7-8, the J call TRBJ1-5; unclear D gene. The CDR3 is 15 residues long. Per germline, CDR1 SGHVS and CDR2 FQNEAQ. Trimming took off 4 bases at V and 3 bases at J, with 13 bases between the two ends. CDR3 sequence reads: CASSWRGTLNQPQHL. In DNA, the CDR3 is TGTGCCAGCAGCTGGCGGGGAACTCTCAATCAGCCCCAGCATCTT.

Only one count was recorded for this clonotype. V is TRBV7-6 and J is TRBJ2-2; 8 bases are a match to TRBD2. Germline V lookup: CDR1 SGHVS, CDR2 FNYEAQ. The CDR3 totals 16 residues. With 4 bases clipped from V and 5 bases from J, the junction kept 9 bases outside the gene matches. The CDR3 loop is CASSSAVAGRTGELFF. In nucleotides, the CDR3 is TGTGCCAGCAGCTCGGCGGTAGCGGGGAGGACCGGGGAGCTGTTTTTT.

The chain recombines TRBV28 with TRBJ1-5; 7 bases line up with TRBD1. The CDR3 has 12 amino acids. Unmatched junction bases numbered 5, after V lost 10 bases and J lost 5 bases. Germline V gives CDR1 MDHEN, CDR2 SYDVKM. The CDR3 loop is CATRQGHQPQHF. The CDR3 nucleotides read TGTGCCACCCGACAGGGTCATCAGCCCCAGCATTTT.

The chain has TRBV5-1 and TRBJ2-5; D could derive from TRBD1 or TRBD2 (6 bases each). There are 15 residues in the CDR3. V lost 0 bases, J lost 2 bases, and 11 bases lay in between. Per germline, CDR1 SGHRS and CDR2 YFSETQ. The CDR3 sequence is CASSLAGARQETQYF. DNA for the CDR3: TGCGCCAGCAGCTTGGCGGGGGCCAGGCAAGAGACCCAGTACTTC.

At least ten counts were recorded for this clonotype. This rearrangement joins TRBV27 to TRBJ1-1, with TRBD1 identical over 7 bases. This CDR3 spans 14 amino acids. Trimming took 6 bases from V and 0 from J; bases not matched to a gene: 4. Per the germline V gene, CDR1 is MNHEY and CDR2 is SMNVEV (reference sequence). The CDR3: CASRQGPMNTEAFF. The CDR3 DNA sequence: TGTGCCAGCAGACAGGGGCCCATGAACACTGAAGCTTTCTTT.

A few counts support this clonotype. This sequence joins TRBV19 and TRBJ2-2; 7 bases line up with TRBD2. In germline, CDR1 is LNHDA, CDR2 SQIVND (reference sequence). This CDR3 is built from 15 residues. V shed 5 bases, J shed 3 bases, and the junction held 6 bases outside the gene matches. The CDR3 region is CASSSGTTDTGELFF. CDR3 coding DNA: TGTGCCAGTAGTTCCGGGACTACTGACACCGGGGAGCTGTTTTTT.

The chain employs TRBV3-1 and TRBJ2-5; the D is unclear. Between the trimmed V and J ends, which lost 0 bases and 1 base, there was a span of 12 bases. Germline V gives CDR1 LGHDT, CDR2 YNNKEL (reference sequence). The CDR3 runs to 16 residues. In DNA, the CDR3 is TGTGCCAGCAGCCAAGAAGGAAACCGCGTCCAAGAGACCCAGTACTTC. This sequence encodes CASSQEGNRVQETQYF.

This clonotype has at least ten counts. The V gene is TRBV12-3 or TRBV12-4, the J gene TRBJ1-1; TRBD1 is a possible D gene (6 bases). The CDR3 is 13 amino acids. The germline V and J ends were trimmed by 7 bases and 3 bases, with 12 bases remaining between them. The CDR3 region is CASTGGADTEAFF. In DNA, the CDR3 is TGTGCCAGCACCGGGGGGGCCGACACTGAAGCTTTCTTT.

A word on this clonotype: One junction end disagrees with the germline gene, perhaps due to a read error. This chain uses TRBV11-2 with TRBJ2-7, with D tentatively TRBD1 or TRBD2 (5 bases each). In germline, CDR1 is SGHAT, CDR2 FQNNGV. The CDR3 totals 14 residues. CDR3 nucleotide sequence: TGTGCCTGCAGCTTAGGGGACGCCTCCTACGAGCAGTACTTC. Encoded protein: CACSLGDASYEQYF.

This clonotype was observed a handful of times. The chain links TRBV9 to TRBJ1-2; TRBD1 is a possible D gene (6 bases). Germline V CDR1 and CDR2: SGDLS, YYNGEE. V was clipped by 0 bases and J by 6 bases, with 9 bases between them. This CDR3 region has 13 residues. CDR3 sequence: CASSVVGGNGYTF. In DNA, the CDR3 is TGTGCCAGCAGCGTAGTAGGGGGAAATGGCTACACCTTC. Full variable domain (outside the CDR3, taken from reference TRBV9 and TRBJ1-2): DSGVTQTPKHLITATGQRVTLRCSPRSGDLSVYWYQQSLDQGLQFLIQYYNGEERAKGNILERFSAQQFPDLHSELNLSSLELGDSALYFCASSVVGGNGYTFGSGTRLTVV.

The CDR3 DNA follows: TGTGCCAGTAGCGAATGGACAGACGTGCCCTATGGCTACACCTTC. Protein: CASSEWTDVPYGYTF. The rearrangement links TRBV19 to TRBJ1-2, with D tentatively TRBD1 (6 bases). CDR1 and CDR2 (germline): LNHDA, SQIVND (reference sequence). V lost 6 bases and J 4 bases, leaving 18 bases between the germline ends. This CDR3 spans 15 amino acids. The whole variable domain, remainder taken from reference TRBV19 and TRBJ1-2, is DGGITQSPKYLFRKEGQNVTLSCEQNLNHDAMYWYRQDPGQGLRLIYYSQIVNDFQKGDIAEGYSVSREKKESFPLTVTSAQKNPTAFYLCASSEWTDVPYGYTFGSGTRLTVV.

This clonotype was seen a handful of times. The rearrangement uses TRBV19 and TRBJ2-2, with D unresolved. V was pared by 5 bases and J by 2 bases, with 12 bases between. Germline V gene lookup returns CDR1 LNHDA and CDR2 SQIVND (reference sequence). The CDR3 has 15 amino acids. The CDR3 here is CASSSTPYNTGELFF. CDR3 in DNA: TGTGCCAGTAGTTCAACCCCCTATAACACCGGGGAGCTGTTTTTT.

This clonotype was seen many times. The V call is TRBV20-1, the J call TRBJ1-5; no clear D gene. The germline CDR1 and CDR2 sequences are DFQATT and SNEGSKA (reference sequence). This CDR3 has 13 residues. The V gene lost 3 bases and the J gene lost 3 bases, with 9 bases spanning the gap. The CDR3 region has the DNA TGCAGTGCTAGGGTAGGGCCCAATCAGCCCCAGCATTTT. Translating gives CSARVGPNQPQHF.

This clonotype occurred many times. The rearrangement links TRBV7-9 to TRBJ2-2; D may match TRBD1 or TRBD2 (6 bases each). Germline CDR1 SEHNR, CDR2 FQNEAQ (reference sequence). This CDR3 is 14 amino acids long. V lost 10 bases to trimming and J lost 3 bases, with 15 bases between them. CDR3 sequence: CATHTGGDTGELFF. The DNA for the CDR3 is TGTGCCACCCATACCGGGGGCGACACCGGGGAGCTGTTTTTT.

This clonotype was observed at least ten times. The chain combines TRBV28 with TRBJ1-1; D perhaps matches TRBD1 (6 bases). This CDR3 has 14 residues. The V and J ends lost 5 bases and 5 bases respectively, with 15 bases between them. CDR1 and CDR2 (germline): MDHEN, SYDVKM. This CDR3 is CASSPRGGLTEAFF. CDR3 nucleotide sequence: TGTGCCAGCAGTCCGAGGGGGGGATTAACTGAAGCTTTCTTT.

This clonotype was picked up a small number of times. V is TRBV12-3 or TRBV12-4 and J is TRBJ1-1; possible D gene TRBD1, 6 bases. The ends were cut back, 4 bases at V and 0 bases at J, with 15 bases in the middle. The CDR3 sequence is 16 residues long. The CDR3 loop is CASSSGGTALNTEAFF. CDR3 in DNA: TGTGCCAGCAGTTCGGGGGGCACGGCCCTGAACACTGAAGCTTTCTTT.

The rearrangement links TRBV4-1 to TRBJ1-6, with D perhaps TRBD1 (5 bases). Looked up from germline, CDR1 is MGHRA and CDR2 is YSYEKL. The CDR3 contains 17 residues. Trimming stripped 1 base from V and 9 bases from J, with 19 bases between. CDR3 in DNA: TGCGCCAGCAGCCAAGGTGGGGGGGATGGATTTAGTTCACCCCTCCACTTT. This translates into CASSQGGGDGFSSPLHF.

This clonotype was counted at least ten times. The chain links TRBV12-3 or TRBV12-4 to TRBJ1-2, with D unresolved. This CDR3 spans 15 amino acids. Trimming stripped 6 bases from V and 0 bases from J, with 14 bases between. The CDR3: CASRKRMEANYGYTF. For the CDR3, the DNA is TGTGCCAGCAGGAAACGTATGGAAGCTAACTATGGCTACACCTTC.

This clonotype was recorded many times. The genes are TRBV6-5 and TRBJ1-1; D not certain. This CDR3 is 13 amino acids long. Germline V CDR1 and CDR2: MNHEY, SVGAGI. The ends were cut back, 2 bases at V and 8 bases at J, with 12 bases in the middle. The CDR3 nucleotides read TGTGCCAGCAGTTACGGACCCCGGACCGAAGCTTTCTTT. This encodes CASSYGPRTEAFF.

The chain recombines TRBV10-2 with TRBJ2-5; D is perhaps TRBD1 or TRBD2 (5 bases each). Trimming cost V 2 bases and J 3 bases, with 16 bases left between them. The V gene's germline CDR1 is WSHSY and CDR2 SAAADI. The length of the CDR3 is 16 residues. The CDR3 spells CASSEPGPNLEETQYF. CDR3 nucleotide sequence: TGCGCCAGCAGTGAGCCGGGGCCAAACCTTGAAGAGACCCAGTACTTC.